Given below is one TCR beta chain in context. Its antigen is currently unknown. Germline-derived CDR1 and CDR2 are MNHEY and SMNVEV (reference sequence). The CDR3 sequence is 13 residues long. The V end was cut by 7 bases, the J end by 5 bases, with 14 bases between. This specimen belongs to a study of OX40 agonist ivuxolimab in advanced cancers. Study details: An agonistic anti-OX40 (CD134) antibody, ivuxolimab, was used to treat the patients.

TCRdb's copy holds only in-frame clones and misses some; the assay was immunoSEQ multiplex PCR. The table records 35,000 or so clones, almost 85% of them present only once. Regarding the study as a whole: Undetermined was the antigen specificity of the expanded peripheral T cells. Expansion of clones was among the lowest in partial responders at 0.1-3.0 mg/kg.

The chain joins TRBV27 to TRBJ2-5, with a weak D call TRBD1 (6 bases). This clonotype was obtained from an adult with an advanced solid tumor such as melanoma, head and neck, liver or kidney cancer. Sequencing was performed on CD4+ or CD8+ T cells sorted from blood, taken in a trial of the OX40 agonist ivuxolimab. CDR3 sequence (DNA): TGTGCCAGCACCCATCTAAGGGGGGAGACCCAGTACTTC. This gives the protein CASTHLRGETQYF.